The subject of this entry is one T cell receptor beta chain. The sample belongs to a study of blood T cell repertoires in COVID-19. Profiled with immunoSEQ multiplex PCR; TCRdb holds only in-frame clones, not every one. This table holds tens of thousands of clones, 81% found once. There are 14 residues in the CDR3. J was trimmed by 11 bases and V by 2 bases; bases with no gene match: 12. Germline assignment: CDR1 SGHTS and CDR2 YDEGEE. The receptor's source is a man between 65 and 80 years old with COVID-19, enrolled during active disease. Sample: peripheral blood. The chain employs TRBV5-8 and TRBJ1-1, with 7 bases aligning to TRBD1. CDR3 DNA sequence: TGTGCCAGCAGCTTAGTGGGGACAGACCTGAATGCTTTCTTT. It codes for CASSLVGTDLNAFF.